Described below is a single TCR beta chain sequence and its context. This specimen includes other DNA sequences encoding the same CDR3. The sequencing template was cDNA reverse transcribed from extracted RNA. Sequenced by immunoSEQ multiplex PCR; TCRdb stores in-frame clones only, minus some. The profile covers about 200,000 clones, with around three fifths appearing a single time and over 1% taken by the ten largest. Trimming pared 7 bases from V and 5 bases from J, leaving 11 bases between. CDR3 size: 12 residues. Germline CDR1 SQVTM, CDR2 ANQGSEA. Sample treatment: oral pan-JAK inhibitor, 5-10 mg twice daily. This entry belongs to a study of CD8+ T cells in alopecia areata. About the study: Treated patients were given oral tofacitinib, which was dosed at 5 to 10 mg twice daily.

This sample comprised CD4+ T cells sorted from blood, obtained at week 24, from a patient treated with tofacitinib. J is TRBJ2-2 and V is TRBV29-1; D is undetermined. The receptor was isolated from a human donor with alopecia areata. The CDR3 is CSAGLGTGELFF. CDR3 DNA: TGCAGCGCCGGGCTGGGGACCGGGGAGCTGTTTTTT.